The source of this T cell receptor beta chain is a study of cytomegalovirus exposure and HLA in healthy donors (dated by TCRdb to the late 2010s). Regarding the complete study: An earlier analysis of about 530 of the donors reported 276 Gb of sequence data and around 100 million unique TCR beta sequences obtained from some 170 million T cells. Class I and class II HLA loci were covered by the typing at four-digit resolution. A later genetic analysis used genome-wide SNP genotypes for about 65% of the roughly 700 donors, treating that subset as a discovery cohort. Using immunosequencing, the study profiled T cell repertoires from fewer than 700 subjects and related those repertoires to cytomegalovirus serostatus. Four or five DR-DQ haplotypes were treated as single units for association and clustering because of strong linkage in the cohort. In the later analysis, no new phenotypic data were used to find candidate immune exposures; instead, reliance was placed on TCR beta sequences and their occurrence across donors. The number of donors typed differed by locus, with about 629-640 for A, B, C, DRB1 and DQB1, around 520 for DQA1, approximately 570 for DPA1, and roughly 450 for DPB1. A later analysis re-examined previously published TCR beta repertoires from roughly 650 donors and added high-resolution HLA genotyping to investigate patterns of TCR occurrence. The study aimed to test whether cataloging public T cell receptors could reveal signatures of past pathogen exposure. On average, approximately 250,000 unique TCR beta nucleotide sequences were sequenced per donor among about 400 genotyped donors of the cohort, with 15% to 20% of those sequences being non-productive. To decide whether each TCR beta V gene segment behaved as functional or pseudogenic, an earlier analysis of approximately 600 of the donors relied on high-throughput TCR beta sequencing. Along with the approximately 650-subject first cohort, a separate validation cohort of about 110 different subjects was used. The genetic ancestry cluster associated with self-reported Caucasian donors included 70% to 85% of the 398 genotyped donors. Every discovery cohort repertoire had been produced on one sequencing platform. Alongside the repertoire data, information on donor age, sex, ethnicity and CMV serostatus was compiled. About 310 gigabases of sequencing data and tens of millions of unique TCR sequences were included in an early release covering roughly 600 HLA-typed donors. The study combined high-throughput TCR immunosequencing, statistical association of individual TCRs with disease status, and machine learning to predict cytomegalovirus infection status.

Library preparation was by the immunoSEQ multiplex PCR assay. For the multiplex PCR, a mixture combining 60 forward primers for TCR Vbeta segments and 13 reverse primers for TCR Jbeta segments was used. The CDR3 region of rearranged TCR beta genes was amplified from genomic DNA with a multiplex PCR assay. Amplified TCR beta libraries were sequenced as 87-base-pair reads on the Illumina HiSeq System. On the authors' methods: A later analysis counted tens of millions of unique TCR beta chains across the 640 or so repertoires, and 10 million to 12 million of these chains were shared by at least two donors. A nearest-neighbor algorithm error-corrected the raw reads and collapsed the reads into unique sequences, merging closely related sequences to remove PCR and sequencing errors. Alignment of CDR3 sequences to IMGT reference sequences was used to assign V, D and J gene segments. For a sequence to be retained, a match of at least six nucleotides was required to both a V gene segment and a J gene segment. Rearrangements were classified as productive when the CDR3 lacked stop codons and remained in frame with V and J, and all other rearrangements were classified as non-productive. CDR3 was defined according to IMGT convention as the region running from the second conserved V-encoded cysteine to the conserved J-encoded phenylalanine. Sequences without an unambiguous match to a single V gene segment were excluded from the earlier analysis of 587 of the donors. An earlier analysis of some 610 of the donors called V segments functional above 56.7% productive rearrangements and segregating when the between-donor standard deviation exceeded 5%. A statistical classification framework was built to diagnose cytomegalovirus status from the catalog of TCR beta chain sequences. In a later analysis, V and J genes were assigned by comparing TCR nucleotide sequences against IMGT/GENE-DB human TR gene sequences. A later analysis assigned CDR3 sequences and most-parsimonious VDJ recombination scenarios with the TCRdist pipeline. In a later analysis, every TCR beta chain was defined by the combination of its CDR3 amino acid sequence and its V-gene family, and reads without a unique V-gene family were dropped. As a way to deal with suspected cross-contamination and a sequencing artifact, a later analysis dropped hundreds of nucleotide sequences that were highly shared and had low generation probability. In a later analysis, a clonal expansion index was calculated for each public chain from normalized within-repertoire ranks of inferred template counts. In a later analysis, generation probabilities were computed using a VDJ recombination model fitted to out-of-frame rearrangements, and the results were checked against IGoR. Hypergeometric tests were used in a later analysis to score TCR-TCR, TCR-HLA and TCR-CMV co-occurrence, with a repertoire-size bias correction applied to the TCR pairs. False discovery rates were estimated in a later analysis by permuting HLA or CMV assignments 20 times. In a later analysis, co-occurring TCRs were grouped using DBSCAN, and TCRdist sequence similarity was added for clustering within HLA-allele-positive subsets. Repertoires with fewer than 30,000 or more than 120,000 public chains were left out of co-occurrence clustering, as were five repertoires with anomalous nucleotide sharing. This immuneACCESS table, as held by TCRdb, lists in-frame sequences with V and J called but not all clones. Of the missing ones, under half trace to an unresolved V gene in checked studies; the others have no known cause. D and trimming come from the DNA, and the V and J calls and clone size come from that table. The sample yields some 180,000 clones; around 80% were counted once. Of the sample, approximately 1.4% is held by the ten largest clones.

Regarding this clone: Its antigen specificity is not known. No base quality values were provided; no much bigger clone lies one nucleotide off.

V loses 4 bases, J loses 8 bases, and the germline ends lie 5 bases apart. The CDR1 and CDR2 encoded by the germline V gene (reference sequence) are LNHDA and SQIVND. Spanning cysteine to phenylalanine, the CDR3 consists of 10 amino acids. Here the CDR3 DNA is all that survives: 30 bases in frame from base 1. In total, 630 or so healthy bone marrow donors made up the cohort. All cohort members were sampled while nominally healthy, although unrecorded immune exposures were likely present. The donor was CMV seronegative and was included in the group of around 320 seronegative cohort members. Each donor provided a peripheral blood sample, and peripheral blood mononuclear cells were used for TCR beta sequencing. Genomic DNA was extracted from the blood cell samples with the Qiagen DNeasy Blood Extraction Kit. Here is what the overall study found, with its caveats: Some IMGT-functional V segments, including TRBV6-2 and TRBV6-3, could not be told apart with the 87-base-pair reads, so those segments were excluded. The only immune exposure information available for the cohort was CMV serostatus. In a later analysis, most CMV-associated TCR beta chains were found to appear HLA-restricted, with HLA associations seemingly driven largely by CMV exposure. In the study, some 180 TCR beta chains were listed as associated with cytomegalovirus. When HLA alleles, especially DR and DQ, strongly co-occurred, attributing TCR associations to individual alleles was difficult. Because HLA typing was unavailable for some donors at each locus, only the typed subset was used in association tests. Only TCR beta chains were sequenced in this cohort, and the absence of alpha or paired-chain data limited detectable features. Broadly in line with IMGT annotations, most TCR beta V segments showed up in productive rearrangements about 87% or about 30% of the time in an earlier analysis of around 600 of the donors. V-gene and J-gene trimming of TCR beta chains was associated with a missense DCLRE1C variant in a later genetic analysis, and the association was replicated in an independent cohort. A later analysis found that HLA-associated TCR beta chains were more clonally expanded and had lower generation probabilities than equally common non-associated chains. At a false discovery rate of 0.05, a later analysis linked some 17,000 TCR beta sequences to specific HLA alleles. The earlier analysis of approximately 590 of the donors excluded approximately 17 rarely observed V segments, including chromosome 9 orphons, because counts were too low. Correlated functional status among segregating V segments might reflect linkage disequilibrium, but an unknown experimental factor could not be ruled out. According to a later analysis, parvovirus B19, influenza, CMV and Epstein-Barr virus appeared linked to several top co-occurrence clusters. Most TCR sequences were observed very rarely across donors, whereas some public TCRs were present in many individuals. In vitro tests confirmed that a few of the cytomegalovirus-associated TCR beta chains recognize cytomegalovirus antigens. In a later genetic analysis, fewer N-insertions in productive TCRs were reported among donors in an Asian-associated ancestry cluster than the 666-donor mean. A later analysis found that TCR association rates varied across HLA loci, with DRB1 alleles showing the most associated TCRs and HLA-C alleles the fewest. The classifier was reported to diagnose cytomegalovirus status with high specificity and sensitivity in both the original and validation cohorts. The presence/absence analyses assumed that sequencing depth was roughly uniform across donors, and that assumption may not be true. A further reported finding was that TCR beta sequences accurately predicted the HLA-A and HLA-B alleles for most subjects in the first cohort. A cluster of highly shared sequence variants was judged likely to represent a technical artifact of the sequencing pipeline. It was suggested by the authors that the approach could potentially be generalized to other disease states and immunological phenotypes.

This receptor was obtained from a man aged 18 to 29 in good health and CMV-seronegative. The V and J genes are TRBV19 and TRBJ1-2; no D gene call is confident. Specimen: PBMCs. The CDR3 corresponds to CASSNPGYTF. The DNA sequence follows: TGTGCCAGTAGTAATCCGGGCTACACCTTC.